The subject of this entry is one T cell receptor (beta chain). Its antigen remains unidentified. This entry belongs to a study of lymphopenia after photon versus proton radiotherapy. The CDR3 runs 16 residues. Germline loops: CDR1 GTSNPN, CDR2 SVGIG (reference sequence). Trimming removed 2 bases from V and 4 bases from J, with 20 bases in between. Study-wide results and limits: Oligoclonal CD8+ Temra expansion after nadir drove photon patients' diversity drop. Better survival with proton therapy was suggested as possible, not demonstrated. Larger post-nadir TCR diversity loss correlated inversely with survival in deceased patients.

Generated by immunoSEQ multiplex PCR, the TCRdb table keeps only in-frame clones and is missing some. The sample shows some 170,000 clones, 80% to 90% of them seen only once. This receptor was obtained from a man in his fifties or sixties with gastric cancer. The sample in question was peripheral blood, obtained from a patient treated with photon-based radiotherapy. The chain combines TRBV30 with TRBJ1-1, with D maybe TRBD1 (6 bases). CDR3 sequence: CAWSSYSGGGGTEAFF. For the CDR3, the DNA is TGTGCCTGGAGTTCCTACTCAGGAGGGGGAGGCACTGAAGCTTTCTTT.